The T cell receptor beta chain under discussion was sequenced for a study of blood T cell repertoires in COVID-19. Study details: PBMCs, B-cell-depleted T cells, or T cells provided the cDNA or gDNA that made up the material.

Per the study methods: How many nucleated cells were present was estimated from reference gene primer amplification. Generated by immunoSEQ multiplex PCR, the TCRdb table keeps only in-frame clones and is missing some. Clonal size and the V and J genes are those of that table, whereas D and trimming came from the DNA. The sample yields around 170,000 clones, about four fifths seen once. About this clone itself: The sample holds other DNA sequences that translate to the same CDR3.

Per germline, CDR1 SGHAT and CDR2 FQNNGV. V dropped 0 bases and J dropped 4; count of bases not matched to a gene: 2. The CDR3 loop spans 14 amino acids. Sequencing was done on a sample of peripheral blood. The chain links TRBV11-2 to TRBJ1-2; 7 nucleotides match TRBD1. This TCR was recovered from an elderly woman with acute or convalescent COVID-19. The CDR3 sequence: CASSLEAGGYGYTF. The CDR3 nucleotides read TGTGCCAGCAGCTTAGAGGCAGGGGGCTATGGCTACACCTTC.